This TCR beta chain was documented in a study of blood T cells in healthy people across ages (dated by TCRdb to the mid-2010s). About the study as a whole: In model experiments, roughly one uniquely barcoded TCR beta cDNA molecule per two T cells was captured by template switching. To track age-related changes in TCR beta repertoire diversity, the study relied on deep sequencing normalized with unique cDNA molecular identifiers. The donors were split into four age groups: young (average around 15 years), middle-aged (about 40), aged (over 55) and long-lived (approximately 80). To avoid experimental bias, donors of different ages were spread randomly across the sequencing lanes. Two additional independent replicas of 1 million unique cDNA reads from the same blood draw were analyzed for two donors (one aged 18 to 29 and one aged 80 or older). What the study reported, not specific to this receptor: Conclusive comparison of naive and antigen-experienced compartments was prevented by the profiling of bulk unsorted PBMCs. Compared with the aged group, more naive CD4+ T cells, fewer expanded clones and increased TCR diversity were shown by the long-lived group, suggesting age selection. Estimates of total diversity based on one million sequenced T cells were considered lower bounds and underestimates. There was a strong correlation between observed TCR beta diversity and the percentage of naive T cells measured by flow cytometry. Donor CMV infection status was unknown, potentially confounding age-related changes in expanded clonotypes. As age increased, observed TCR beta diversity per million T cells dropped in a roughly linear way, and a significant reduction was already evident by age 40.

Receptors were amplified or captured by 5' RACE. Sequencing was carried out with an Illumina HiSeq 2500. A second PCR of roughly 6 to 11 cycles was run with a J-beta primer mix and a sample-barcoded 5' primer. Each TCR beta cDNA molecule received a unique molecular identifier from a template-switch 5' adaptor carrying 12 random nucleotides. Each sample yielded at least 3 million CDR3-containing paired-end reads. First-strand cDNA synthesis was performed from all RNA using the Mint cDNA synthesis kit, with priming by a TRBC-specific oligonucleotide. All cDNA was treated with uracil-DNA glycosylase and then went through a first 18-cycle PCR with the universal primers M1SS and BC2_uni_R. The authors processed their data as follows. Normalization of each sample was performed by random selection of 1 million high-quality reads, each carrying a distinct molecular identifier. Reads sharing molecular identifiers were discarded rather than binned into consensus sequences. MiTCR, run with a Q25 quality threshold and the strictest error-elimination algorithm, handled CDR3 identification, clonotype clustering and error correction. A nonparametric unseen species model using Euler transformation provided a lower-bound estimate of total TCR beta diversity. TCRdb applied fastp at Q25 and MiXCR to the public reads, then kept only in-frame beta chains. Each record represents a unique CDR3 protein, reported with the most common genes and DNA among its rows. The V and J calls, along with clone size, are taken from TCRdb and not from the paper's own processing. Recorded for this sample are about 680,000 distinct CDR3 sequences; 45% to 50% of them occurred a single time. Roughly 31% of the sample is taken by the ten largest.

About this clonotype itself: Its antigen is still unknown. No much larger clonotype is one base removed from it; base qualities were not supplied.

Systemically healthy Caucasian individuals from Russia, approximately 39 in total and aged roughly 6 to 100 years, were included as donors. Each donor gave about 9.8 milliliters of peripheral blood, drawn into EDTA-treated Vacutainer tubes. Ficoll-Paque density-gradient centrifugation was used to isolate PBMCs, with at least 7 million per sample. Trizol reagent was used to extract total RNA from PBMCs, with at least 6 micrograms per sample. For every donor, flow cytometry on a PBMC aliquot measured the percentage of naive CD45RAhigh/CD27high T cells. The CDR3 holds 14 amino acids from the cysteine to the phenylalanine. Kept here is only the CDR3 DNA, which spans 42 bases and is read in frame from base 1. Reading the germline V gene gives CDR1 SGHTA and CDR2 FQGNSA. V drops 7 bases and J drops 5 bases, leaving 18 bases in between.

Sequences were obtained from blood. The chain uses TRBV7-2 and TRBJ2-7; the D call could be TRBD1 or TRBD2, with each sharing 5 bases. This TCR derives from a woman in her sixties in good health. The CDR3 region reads CASTMTGRPHEQYF. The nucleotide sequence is TGTGCCAGCACTATGACGGGGCGCCCCCACGAGCAGTACTTC.